This TCR beta chain was recorded in a study of cytomegalovirus exposure and HLA in healthy donors. Points on this clone: Antigen specificity is unknown.

General study points: Whilst most TCR sequences proved rare, a subset of public TCRs occurred across many donors.

In germline, CDR1 is SGHDT, CDR2 YYEEEE. V was trimmed by 3 bases and J by 2 bases, leaving 18 bases between them. The CDR3 length is 17 residues. TCRdb's copy holds only in-frame clones and misses some; the assay was immunoSEQ multiplex PCR. Here the sample spans approximately 59,000 clones, 85% to 95% being singletons. The donors were part of the approximately 130-subject validation cohort, which stood apart from the 666-subject first cohort. The rearrangement joins TRBV5-6 to TRBJ1-5, with unresolved D. Material: PBMCs. The source of this sequence is a man aged 18 to 29 in good health and CMV-seropositive. The CDR3 DNA reads as TGTGCCAGCAGCTCCTATGACGGGATTGGCCGCAATCAGCCCCAGCATTTT. Its translation: CASSSYDGIGRNQPQHF.